This T cell receptor beta chain was identified in a study of CD8 T cells in ankylosing spondylitis. This clonotype was seen at least ten times. From the 5' RACE reads, TCRdb called clonotypes with MiXCR, one entry per CDR3 protein. The sample yields about 190,000 distinct CDR3 sequences, under 15% seen once. Germline V CDR1 and CDR2: SGHTA, FQGNSA. V lost 5 bases, J lost 4 bases, and 9 bases stayed unmatched. The CDR3 length is 16 residues. The clonotype originates from a female donor with ankylosing spondylitis or in good health (not recorded which). J is TRBJ2-5 and V is TRBV7-2; 11 positions agree with TRBD2. The sample was blood, either unsorted or a sorted T cell fraction (not recorded which). CDR3 DNA sequence: TGTGCCAGCAGCCCCCCGGGACTAGCGGAAACAGAGACCCAGTACTTC. Amino acids: CASSPPGLAETETQYF. Supplemented by reference TRBV7-2 and TRBJ2-5, the full variable domain reads GAGVSQSPSNKVTEKGKDVELRCDPISGHTALYWYRQSLGQGLEFLIYFQGNSAPDKSGLPSDRFSAERTGGSVSTLTIQRTQQEDSAVYLCASSPPGLAETETQYFGPGTRLLVL.